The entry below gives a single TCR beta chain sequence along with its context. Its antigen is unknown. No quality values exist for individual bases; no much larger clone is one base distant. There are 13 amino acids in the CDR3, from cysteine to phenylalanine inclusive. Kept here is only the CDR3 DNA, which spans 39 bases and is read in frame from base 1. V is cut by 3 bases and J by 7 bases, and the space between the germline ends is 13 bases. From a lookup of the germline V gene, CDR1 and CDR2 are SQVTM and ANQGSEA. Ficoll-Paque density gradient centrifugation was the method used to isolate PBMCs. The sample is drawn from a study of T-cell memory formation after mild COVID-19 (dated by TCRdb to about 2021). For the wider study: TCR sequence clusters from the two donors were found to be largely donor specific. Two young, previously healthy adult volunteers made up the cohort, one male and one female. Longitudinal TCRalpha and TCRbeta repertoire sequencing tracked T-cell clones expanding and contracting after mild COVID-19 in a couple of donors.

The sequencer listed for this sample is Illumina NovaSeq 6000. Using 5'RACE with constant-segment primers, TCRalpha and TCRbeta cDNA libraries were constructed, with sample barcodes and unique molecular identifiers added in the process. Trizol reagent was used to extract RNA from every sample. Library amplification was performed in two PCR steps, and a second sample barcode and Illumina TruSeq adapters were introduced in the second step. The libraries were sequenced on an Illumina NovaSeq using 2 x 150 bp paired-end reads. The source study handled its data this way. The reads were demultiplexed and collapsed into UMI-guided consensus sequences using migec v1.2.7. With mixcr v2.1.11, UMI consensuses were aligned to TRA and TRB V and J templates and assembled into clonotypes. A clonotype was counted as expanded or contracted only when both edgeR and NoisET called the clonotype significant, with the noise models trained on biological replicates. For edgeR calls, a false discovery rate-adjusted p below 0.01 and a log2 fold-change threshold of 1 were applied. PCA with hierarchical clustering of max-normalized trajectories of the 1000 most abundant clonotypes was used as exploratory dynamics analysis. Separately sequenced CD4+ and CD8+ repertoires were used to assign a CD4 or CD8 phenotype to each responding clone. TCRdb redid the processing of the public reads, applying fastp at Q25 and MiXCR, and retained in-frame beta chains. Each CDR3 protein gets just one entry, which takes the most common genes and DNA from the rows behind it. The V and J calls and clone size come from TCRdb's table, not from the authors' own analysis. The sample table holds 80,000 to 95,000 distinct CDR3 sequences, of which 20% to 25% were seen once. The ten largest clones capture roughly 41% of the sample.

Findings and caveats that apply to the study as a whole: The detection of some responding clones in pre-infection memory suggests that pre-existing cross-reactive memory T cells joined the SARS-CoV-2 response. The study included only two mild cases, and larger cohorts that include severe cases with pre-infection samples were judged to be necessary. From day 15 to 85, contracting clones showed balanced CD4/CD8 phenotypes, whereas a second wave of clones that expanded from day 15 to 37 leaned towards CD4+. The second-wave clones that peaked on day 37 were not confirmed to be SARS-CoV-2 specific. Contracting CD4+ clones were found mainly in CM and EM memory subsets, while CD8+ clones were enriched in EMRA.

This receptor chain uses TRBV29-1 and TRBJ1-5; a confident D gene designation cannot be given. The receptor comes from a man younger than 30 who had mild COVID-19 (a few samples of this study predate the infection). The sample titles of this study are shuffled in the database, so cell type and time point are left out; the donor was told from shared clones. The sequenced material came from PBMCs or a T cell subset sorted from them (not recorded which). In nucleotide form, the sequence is TGCAGCGTTGAGGAATATTCTGGACAGCCCCAGCATTTT. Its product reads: CSVEEYSGQPQHF.